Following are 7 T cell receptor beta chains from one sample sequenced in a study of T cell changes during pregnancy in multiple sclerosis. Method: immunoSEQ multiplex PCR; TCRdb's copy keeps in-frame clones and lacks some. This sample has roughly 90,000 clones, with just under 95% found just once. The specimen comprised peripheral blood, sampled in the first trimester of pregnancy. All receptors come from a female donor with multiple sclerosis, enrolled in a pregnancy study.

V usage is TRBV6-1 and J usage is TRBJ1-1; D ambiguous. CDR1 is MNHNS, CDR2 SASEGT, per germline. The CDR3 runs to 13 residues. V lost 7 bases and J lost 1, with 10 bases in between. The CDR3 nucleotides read TGTGCCAGCACCCCGCTAACGAACACTGAAGCTTTCTTT. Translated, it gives CASTPLTNTEAFF.

The CDR3 sequence: CASSLPEGQGTPYEQYF. The DNA of the CDR3 is TGTGCCAGCAGCTTACCCGAAGGCCAGGGGACCCCCTACGAGCAGTACTTC. The chain carries TRBV7-2 and TRBJ2-7; possibly TRBD1 for D (6 bases). V was cut by 2 bases and J by 2 bases, with 19 bases left in between. CDR3 length equals 17 residues. In germline, CDR1 is SGHTA, CDR2 FQGNSA.

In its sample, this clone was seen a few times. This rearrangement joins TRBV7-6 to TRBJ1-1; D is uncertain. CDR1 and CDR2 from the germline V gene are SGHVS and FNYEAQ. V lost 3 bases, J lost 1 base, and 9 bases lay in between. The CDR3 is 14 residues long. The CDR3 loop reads CASSFGHRNTEAFF. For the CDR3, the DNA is TGTGCCAGCAGCTTTGGTCACAGGAACACTGAAGCTTTCTTT.

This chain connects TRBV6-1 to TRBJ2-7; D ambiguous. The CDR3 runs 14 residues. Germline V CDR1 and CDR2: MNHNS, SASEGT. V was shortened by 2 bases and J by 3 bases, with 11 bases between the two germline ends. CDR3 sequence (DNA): TGTGCCAGCAGTGAATCTTTTGGCGGCTACGAGCAGTACTTC. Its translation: CASSESFGGYEQYF.

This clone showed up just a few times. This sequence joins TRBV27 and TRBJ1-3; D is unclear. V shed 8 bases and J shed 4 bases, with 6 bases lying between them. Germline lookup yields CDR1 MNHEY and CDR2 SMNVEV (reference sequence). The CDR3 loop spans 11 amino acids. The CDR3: CASARGNTIYF. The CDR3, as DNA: TGTGCCAGCGCGAGGGGAAACACCATATATTTT.

Here the CDR3 DNA reads TGTGCCAGCAGGTTGAGTCTTGGGACAGCTGAAGCTTTCTTT. It codes for CASRLSLGTAEAFF. The chain employs TRBV7-2 and TRBJ1-1, with 7 bases identical to TRBD1. The CDR3 sequence is 14 residues long. CDR1 and CDR2 from the germline V gene are SGHTA and FQGNSA. V shed 6 bases, J shed 6 bases, and the junction held 10 bases outside the gene matches. Based on the CDR3 plus reference TRBV7-2 and TRBJ1-1, the full variable domain is GAGVSQSPSNKVTEKGKDVELRCDPISGHTALYWYRQSLGQGLEFLIYFQGNSAPDKSGLPSDRFSAERTGGSVSTLTIQRTQQEDSAVYLCASRLSLGTAEAFFGQGTRLTVV.

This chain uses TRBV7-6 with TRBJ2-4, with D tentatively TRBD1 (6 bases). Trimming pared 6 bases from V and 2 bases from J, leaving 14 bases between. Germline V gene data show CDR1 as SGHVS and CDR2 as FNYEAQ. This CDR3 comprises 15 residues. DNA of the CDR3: TGTGCCAGCAGTGAAACAGGGTCTCCCAAAAACATTCAGTACTTC. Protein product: CASSETGSPKNIQYF.